This TCR beta chain was found in a study of OX40 agonist ivuxolimab in advanced cancers. General notes on the study: Ivuxolimab was an agonistic, fully human IgG2 monoclonal antibody directed against OX40 (CD134), a costimulatory receptor. Prior anti-PD-1, anti-PD-L1 or anti-CTLA-4 therapy was permitted, and checkpoint inhibitors had been received by around 40% of dose-escalation patients. Among the roughly 52 dose-escalation patients, about 19 had hepatocellular carcinoma, about 15 melanoma, 9 renal cell carcinoma and 9 head and neck cancer. Intravenous ivuxolimab was administered to patients every 2 weeks at six dose levels: 0.01, 0.1, 0.3, 1.5, 3 and 10 mg/kg. Peripheral TCRbeta sequencing aimed to test whether ivuxolimab altered TCR sequence diversity and caused clonal T-cell expansion. The dose-escalation cohort was approximately 83% male with a mean age of about 58 years, ranging from about 20 to 85. Partial responses occurred in three dose-escalation patients, of whom one had hepatocellular carcinoma and two had cutaneous melanoma. The paper describes the monotherapy dose-escalation part (N of about 47 patients) of the phase I trial of ivuxolimab.

General findings and caveats noted by the study authors: After ivuxolimab, CD8+ T cells had more expanded clones than CD4+ T cells on average. Low levels of normalized T-cell clonal expansion were also seen in some nonresponding patients. Antigen specificity was not determined for the clonally expanded peripheral T cells. Clonal expansion of both CD4+ and CD8+ blood T cells was observed from baseline to week 6 at doses 0.1 to 3.0 mg/kg. In the 0.1-3.0 mg/kg groups, partial responders had among the lowest normalized peripheral clonal expansion, particularly in CD8+ T cells.

Patients with autoimmune disease history or receiving systemic immunosuppression were excluded from the trial. Peripheral blood for TCR sequencing was collected from all dose cohorts at baseline, on cycle 4 day 1, and on cycle 7 day 1. The samples were taken from a phase I, first-in-human, multicenter, open-label dose-escalation trial of ivuxolimab. Adults with locally advanced or metastatic melanoma, renal cell carcinoma, hepatocellular carcinoma or head and neck squamous cell carcinoma were enrolled in the trial. Before TCR sequencing, CD4+ T cells and CD8+ T cells from peripheral blood were sorted into separate populations. Compared with germline, V lacks 0 bases and J lacks 11 bases; bases without a gene match: 7. Its CDR3 holds 14 amino acids, cysteine through phenylalanine. Just CDR3 DNA is preserved here, 42 bases in frame from base 1. From the germline V gene (reference sequence), CDR1 is PRHDT and CDR2 is FYEKMQ.

Genomic DNA was isolated from the sorted cells so that the TCRbeta CDR3 region could be sequenced. The immunoSEQ Assay was used to sequence the TCRbeta CDR3 regions. TCRdb retrieved this table from immuneACCESS and kept in-frame rearrangements only. Not all clones are present; in checked studies, unresolved V genes account for under half, and no reason is known for the remainder. The sample has approximately 94,000 clones on record, 92% of them singletons. Around 3.5% of the sample is held by the ten biggest clonotypes. Note on this clone: What this receptor recognizes is not known. Base-call qualities are not available, and no considerably larger clone is one nucleotide away.

This TCR was recovered from an adult with an advanced solid tumor such as melanoma, head and neck, liver or kidney cancer. The chain was built from TRBV13 and TRBJ1-1; TRBD1 fits 9 bases in the junction. Material: CD4+ or CD8+ T cells sorted from blood, obtained in a trial of the OX40 agonist ivuxolimab. This receptor has the CDR3 CASSLGRTGGIAFF. The sequenced DNA: TGTGCCAGCAGCTTAGGGCGCACAGGGGGCATCGCTTTCTTT.